This is a list of T cell receptor beta chains from one sample in a study of cytomegalovirus exposure and HLA in healthy donors. Assay: immunoSEQ multiplex PCR; the TCRdb copy retains only in-frame clones and omits some. Among 150,000 to 200,000 clones listed, 70% to 80% were seen once. Sample: PBMCs. These receptors were collected from a woman in her fifties or sixties in good health and CMV-seronegative. CDR3s include the opening cysteine and the closing phenylalanine or tryptophan. Each record gives: J gene, clone size, V gene, D gene, CDR3 protein, CDR3 DNA. A D gene is named only where the DNA matches it firmly. Rows give clone size only sometimes, using once, few, many, or a class for an expanded clone.

TRBJ1-5,-,TRBV7-8,-,CASSLKGMGQPQHF,TGTGCCAGCAGCCTTAAGGGGATGGGTCAGCCCCAGCATTTT
TRBJ2-5,-,TRBV5-1,TRBD2,CASSFQAGVRTQYF,TGCGCCAGCAGCTTCCAAGCGGGAGTAAGGACCCAGTACTTC
TRBJ2-7,-,TRBV6-6,-,CASRPPQIRNEQYF,TGTGCCAGCCGGCCCCCCCAGATCAGGAACGAGCAGTACTTC
TRBJ1-1,few,TRBV4-1,-,CASSQRGDTEAFF,TGCGCCAGCAGCCAACGGGGGGACACTGAAGCTTTCTTT
TRBJ2-3,-,TRBV6-6,-,CASGPRSGLTDTQYF,TGTGCCAGCGGACCTCGTAGCGGACTCACAGATACGCAGTATTTT
TRBJ2-2,-,TRBV7-9,TRBD2,CASSLIRTSVTNTGELFF,TGTGCCAGCAGCTTAATTCGGACTAGCGTTACGAACACCGGGGAGCTGTTTTTT
TRBJ1-1,-,TRBV6-1,-,CASRQETLNTEAFF,TGTGCCAGCAGACAGGAGACTTTGAACACTGAAGCTTTCTTT
TRBJ2-1,-,TRBV5-1,-,CASSLGTFNEQFF,TGCGCCAGCAGCTTGGGGACTTTTAATGAGCAGTTCTTC
TRBJ2-1,-,TRBV11-3,TRBD1,CASSLTRGPNNEQFF,TGTGCCAGCAGCTTAACCAGGGGGCCAAACAATGAGCAGTTCTTC
TRBJ2-7,-,TRBV5-1,TRBD2,CASSLASGRGYEQYF,TGCGCCAGCAGCTTGGCTAGCGGGAGAGGCTACGAGCAGTACTTC
TRBJ1-1,-,TRBV7-9,-,CASSLGAGGEAAFF,TGTGCCAGCAGCTTAGGTGCCGGGGGGGAGGCGGCTTTCTTT
TRBJ1-1,-,TRBV13,-,CASSFWTLSNTEAFF,TGTGCCAGCAGCTTTTGGACTCTTTCGAACACTGAAGCTTTCTTT
TRBJ2-2,few,TRBV9,TRBD2,CASSPYIAGDTGELFF,TGTGCCAGCAGCCCCTATATAGCGGGAGATACCGGGGAGCTGTTTTTT
TRBJ2-5,-,TRBV4-3,-,CASSQDRGAGVEETQYF,TGCGCCAGCAGCCAAGATCGGGGGGCAGGAGTCGAAGAGACCCAGTACTTC
TRBJ2-6,-,TRBV18,TRBD1,CASNTRQGSAGANVLTF,TGTGCCAGCAACACCAGACAGGGCTCGGCGGGGGCCAACGTCCTGACTTTC
TRBJ1-1,-,TRBV7-9,-,CASSLGGGRVNTEAFF,TGTGCCAGCAGCTTAGGGGGAGGGCGTGTGAACACTGAAGCTTTCTTT
TRBJ2-7,once,TRBV28,-,CASSSSYEQYF,TGTGCCAGCTCGTCGTCCTACGAGCAGTACTTC
TRBJ2-1,-,TRBV5-1,TRBD2,CASRGTSGRALSYNEQFF,TGCGCCAGCAGAGGGACTAGCGGGAGGGCATTATCCTACAATGAGCAGTTCTTC
TRBJ2-4,-,TRBV9,-,CASSPHLGRGYRFAKNIQYF,TGTGCCAGCAGCCCTCACCTTGGCAGGGGTTATCGTTTCGCCAAAAACATTCAGTACTTC
TRBJ1-1,few,TRBV6-1,-,CASSEGGNRPKAFF,TGTGCCAGCAGTGAAGGAGGCAACAGGCCCAAAGCTTTCTTT
TRBJ2-7,-,TRBV18,-,CASSPTRSSYEQYF,TGTGCCAGCTCACCAACACGGAGCTCCTACGAGCAGTACTTC
TRBJ2-7,few,TRBV5-5,-,CASSLVLGVSRAYEQYF,TGTGCCAGCAGCTTGGTTCTCGGGGTCAGCAGAGCCTACGAGCAGTACTTC
TRBJ2-5,-,TRBV21-1,-,CASSTTQGPQETQYF,TGTGCCAGCAGCACGACACAGGGGCCCCAAGAGACCCAGTACTTC
TRBJ1-2,-,TRBV2,-,CASSTPGGGSYGYTF,TGTGCCAGCAGCACCCCGGGGGGGGGATCCTATGGCTACACCTTC
TRBJ2-3,few,TRBV13,TRBD2,CASSLKPSGASTDTQYF,TGTGCCAGCAGCTTAAAGCCTAGCGGGGCTAGCACAGATACGCAGTATTTT
TRBJ2-7,few,TRBV7-6,TRBD1,CASSPTGGRSEQYF,TGTGCCAGCAGCCCGACAGGGGGAAGGAGCGAGCAGTACTTC